This TCR beta chain appears in the sequencing data of a study of blood T cell repertoires in COVID-19. The overall study: The analysed material was cDNA or gDNA that came from T cells, B-cell-depleted T cells, or PBMCs.

This CDR3 has 15 residues. V trimming: 1 base; J trimming: 1 base; junction bases outside the gene matches: 4. Germline values: CDR1 SGHRS, CDR2 YFSETQ. Per the original methods: Amplified reference gene primers provided the basis for estimating nucleated cell counts. This table comes from immunoSEQ multiplex PCR, and its TCRdb copy is limited to in-frame clones, with some not included. V and J calls and clone size follow that table, whereas D and trimming were derived from the DNA. This table has around 180,000 clones, 70% to 90% appearing once. The specimen was peripheral blood. The chain joins TRBV5-1 to TRBJ2-5; 7 positions match TRBD1. The sequence came from a woman younger than 45 with acute or convalescent COVID-19. This CDR3 reads CASSLQGGFQETQYF. The DNA for the CDR3 is TGCGCCAGCAGCTTGCAAGGGGGCTTCCAAGAGACCCAGTACTTC.